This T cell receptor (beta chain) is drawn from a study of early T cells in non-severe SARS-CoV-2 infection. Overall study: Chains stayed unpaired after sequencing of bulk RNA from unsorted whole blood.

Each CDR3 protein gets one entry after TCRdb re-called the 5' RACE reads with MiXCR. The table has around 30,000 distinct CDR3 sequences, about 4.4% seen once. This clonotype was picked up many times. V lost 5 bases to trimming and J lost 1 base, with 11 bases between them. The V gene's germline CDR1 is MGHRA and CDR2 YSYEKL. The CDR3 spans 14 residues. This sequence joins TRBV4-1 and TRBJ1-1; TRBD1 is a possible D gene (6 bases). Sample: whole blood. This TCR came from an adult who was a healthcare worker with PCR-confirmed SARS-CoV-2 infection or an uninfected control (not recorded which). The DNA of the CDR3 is TGCGCCAGCAGCGGTCGGACAGAGAACACTGAAGCTTTCTTT. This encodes CASSGRTENTEAFF.